This T cell receptor (beta chain) emerged from a study of cytotoxic CD8 clonotypes in ibrutinib-treated CLL. As for the study in general: Among the patients, roughly ten presented as relapsed/refractory and around 15 as treatment-naive; 17 to 18 showed unmutated IGHV. Partial response occurred in 24 patients and complete response in 2; at median approximately 68 months, roughly 15 remained remitted and 12 progressed. Study outcomes and limitations: The clonality rise at ibrutinib response reflected private clonotype expansion.

Sequencing was designed to attain a depth spanning 1 in 200,000 to 1 in 1 million T cells. This table comes from immunoSEQ multiplex PCR, and its TCRdb copy is limited to in-frame clones, with some not included. The sample contains 200,000 or so clones, approximately 75% of which appear only once. This CDR3 spans 14 amino acids. Trimming cost V 1 base and J 2 bases, with 8 bases left between them. In germline, CDR1 is SGHNT, CDR2 YYREEE (reference sequence). A note on this clone: As yet, its antigen is unknown.

The sample consisted of PBMCs, taken after 12 months of ibrutinib treatment. The sequence derives from a human donor with chronic lymphocytic leukemia. The genes are TRBV5-4 and TRBJ2-3, with a weak D call TRBD2 (5 bases). DNA for the CDR3: TGTGCCAGCAGCTTGAAGGACTCCACAGATACGCAGTATTTT. It codes for CASSLKDSTDTQYF.